This T cell receptor (beta chain) was captured in a study of T cells in Graves' hyperthyroidism and ophthalmopathy (dated by TCRdb to the late 2010s). Some background on the complete study: Peripheral blood was sampled at the time of initial diagnosis, prior to any treatment. A discovery cohort of around 100 patients, 43 with Graves' ophthalmopathy and approximately 57 with stable Graves' hyperthyroidism, was used to find distinguishing TCR V-J signatures. Prospective prediction of ophthalmopathy was tested in an independent validation cohort consisting of 18 hyperthyroidism patients and around 17 patients who later progressed to ophthalmopathy. The 95 to 100 discovery patients were randomly divided into training and test sets at a 7:3 ratio. In addition, the study compared T-cell repertoires in thyroid tissue and in blood from over 5 Graves' hyperthyroidism patients. Following sampling, methimazole starting at 30 mg daily was given to hyperthyroidism patients, and high-dose intravenous methylprednisolone was given to ophthalmopathy patients. The paper describes TCR Vbeta CDR3 sequencing of 120 to 150 peripheral blood samples, made up of approximately 40 ophthalmopathy patients, some 80 hyperthyroidism patients and 17 progressor patients. The paper's findings and limits, for the study overall: In validation, progression to ophthalmopathy was predicted by the model with roughly 71% sensitivity and 72.22% specificity, a median of about 6.4 months before onset. Blood samples also contained most of the expanded thyroid clonotypes (frequency above 0.001), which suggests that blood repertoires may reflect thyroid immune responses. A model built on a 13 V-J signature distinguished ophthalmopathy from stable hyperthyroidism, reaching around 90% sensitivity and around 82% specificity in cross-validation and 80%/75% in testing. No statistical method was used to fix the sample size in advance, and group allocation was not hidden from the investigators.

As to this clonotype: Its antigen remains undetermined. One base away there is no much larger clone; base qualities are not given.

TCR beta CDR3 regions were amplified from RNA transcripts. For the first round of RT-PCR on the TCR CDR3, the HTBI primer set was used together with the Qiagen OneStep RT-PCR kit. The libraries were constructed in a second round of multiplex PCR and then size-selected and purified. Paired-end sequencing of the libraries was performed with 100 bp reads on an Illumina HiSeq2000. As for how the authors treated the data: SOAPnuke was used to process the raw data, removing reads that contained adapters or uncalled bases, had a mean Phred below 15, or lacked an exact match to the constant primer or identifier. High-quality paired reads were merged using COPE v1.2.5, and each unique nucleotide sequence was defined as a clonotype. MiTCR v1.1 was used to align clonotypes to the IMGT TRBV, TRBD and TRBJ reference segments. The analysis included only V-J combinations with a frequency above 0.0001, which together covered more than 98% of the repertoires. The TCS score was defined as the ratio of F50 (clonal expansion) to E x V (chaos), calculated using BLOSUM62-based TCRdist between CDR3 peptides within each V-J. Welch's t-statistics and random forest reduced 514 V-J features to about 12, which were used in a naive Bayes classifier (R e1071). Thyroid-blood repertoire similarity was quantified with the Morisita-Horn index. The public reads were quality trimmed at Q25 with fastp and then assembled into clones with MiXCR by TCRdb, keeping productive beta chains. Every distinct CDR3 protein forms one entry, paired with its most common genes and DNA. These V and J calls originate from TCRdb's pipeline instead of the authors' own analysis. For this sample the table gives about 840,000 distinct CDR3 sequences, of which roughly 37% were detected only once. The ten largest clones capture 7.5% to 9.5% of the sample.

The junction carries 12 bases between V and J, which are trimmed by 1 base and 2 bases respectively. CDR1 SGHVS and CDR2 FQNEAQ are derived from the germline V gene. Its CDR3 holds 15 amino acids, cysteine through phenylalanine. The DNA shown is the 45-base CDR3, in frame from base 1. Graves' hyperthyroidism was defined as stable when no progression to ophthalmopathy occurred over 18 months of follow-up. The hyperthyroidism patients were between 18 and 65 years old and newly diagnosed, with a disease duration of less than 2 months. Exclusion was applied to patients with uncontrolled infections, other autoimmune diseases, pregnancy or lactation. Diagnoses were established on the basis of clinical symptoms, serum thyroxine and TRAb, thyroid ultrasound, and orbital computed tomography. PBMCs were isolated from 8 to 10 ml of fresh peripheral blood by Ficoll-Paque density gradient centrifugation. Trizol reagent was used to extract total RNA, and RNA quality was then checked on an Agilent 2100 Bioanalyzer.

This receptor was taken from a man between 18 and 35 years old with Graves' hyperthyroidism. Material: blood. This sequence uses TRBV7-8 and TRBJ2-7, with the D gene too uncertain to name. The CDR3 corresponds to CASSLEVSLTYEQYF. The nucleotide sequence reads as follows: TGTGCCAGCAGCTTAGAGGTCAGCTTAACCTACGAGCAGTACTTC.